Below are 20 T cell receptor beta chains sequenced from a single sample in a study of T cell responses to AZD1222 COVID-19 vaccine. The table came from immunoSEQ multiplex PCR; TCRdb's copy has only in-frame clones and leaves some out. The data contain about 140,000 clones, around 90% of them singletons. This sample comprised peripheral blood, obtained 28 days after the second AZD1222 dose. All receptors derive from an adult who received the AZD1222 COVID-19 vaccine.

J is TRBJ1-3 and V is TRBV3-1 (or the pseudogene TRBV3-2); TRBD1 aligns across 9 bases. Germline loops: CDR1 LGHDT, CDR2 YNNKEL (reference sequence). The J segment lost 1 base and the V segment lost 4 bases, leaving 5 bases of the junction unmatched. This CDR3 is built from 16 residues. Here the CDR3 reads CASSPYGTGSGNTIYF. For the CDR3, the DNA is TGTGCCAGCAGCCCCTACGGGACAGGGTCTGGAAACACCATATATTTT.

V usage is TRBV19 and J usage is TRBJ2-3; D is unresolved. The CDR3 spans 12 residues. Germline CDR1 and CDR2: LNHDA and SQIVND (reference sequence). V lost 4 bases, J lost 0 bases, and 2 bases lay in between. CDR3 amino acids: CASSTSTDTQYF. Here the CDR3 DNA reads TGTGCCAGTAGTACGAGCACAGATACGCAGTATTTT. Looking up the rest from reference TRBV19 and TRBJ2-3 gives the full variable domain: DGGITQSPKYLFRKEGQNVTLSCEQNLNHDAMYWYRQDPGQGLRLIYYSQIVNDFQKGDIAEGYSVSREKKESFPLTVTSAQKNPTAFYLCASSTSTDTQYFGPGTRLTVL.

This clone was seen once. V gene TRBV19 combines with J gene TRBJ1-1; no reliable D call. The CDR3 extends over 11 amino acids. V lost 6 bases to trimming and J lost 5 bases, with 7 bases between them. The germline CDR1 and CDR2 sequences are LNHDA and SQIVND (reference sequence). The CDR3 nucleotides read TGTGCCAGTAGGTTGACTACTGAAGCTTTCTTT. It encodes CASRLTTEAFF.

The rearrangement joins TRBV5-3 to TRBJ1-5, with D tentatively TRBD1 (5 bases). TRBV5-3 is known as an ORF, though its function is uncertain. The CDR3 is 13 residues long. The germline V and J ends were trimmed by 4 bases and 7 bases, with 12 bases remaining between them. CDR3 amino acids: CARSKGTGQPQHF. The DNA for the CDR3 is TGTGCCAGAAGCAAAGGGACGGGCCAGCCCCAGCATTTT.

The genes are TRBV11-2 and TRBJ2-7; perhaps TRBD1 as D (5 bases). V gave up 1 base and J gave up 3 bases, with 7 bases separating them. The CDR3 loop spans 13 amino acids. The germline CDR1 and CDR2 sequences are SGHAT and FQNNGV. CDR3 sequence reads: CASSLGGGYEQYF. The CDR3 DNA sequence: TGTGCCAGCAGCTTAGGGGGCGGCTACGAGCAGTACTTC. The full variable domain, completed using reference TRBV11-2 and TRBJ2-7, is EAGVAQSPRYKIIEKRQSVAFWCNPISGHATLYWYQQILGQGPKLLIQFQNNGVVDDSQLPKDRFSAERLKGVDSTLKIQPAKLEDSAVYLCASSLGGGYEQYFGPGTRLTVT.

The chain recombines TRBV11-2 with TRBJ2-3, with 9 nucleotides matching TRBD2. V was pared by 1 base and J by 2 bases, with 4 bases of the junction left unmatched. The CDR3 is 16 amino acids. Germline lookup yields CDR1 SGHAT and CDR2 FQNNGV. For the CDR3, the DNA is TGTGCCAGCAGCTTAGTAGCGGGAGACCACACAGATACGCAGTATTTT. Amino acid sequence: CASSLVAGDHTDTQYF.

The J gene is TRBJ2-2, the V gene TRBV9; weak D call: TRBD2 (6 bases). Deletions cut 1 base from V and 4 bases from J, with 17 bases between. CDR1 and CDR2 from the germline V gene are SGDLS and YYNGEE. This CDR3 contains 17 residues. CDR3 in amino acids: CASSVLNPGAGTGELFF. CDR3 in DNA: TGTGCCAGCAGCGTACTCAATCCGGGAGCGGGCACCGGGGAGCTGTTTTTT.

The chain has TRBV3-1 (or the pseudogene TRBV3-2) and TRBJ2-7; D unresolved. CDR1 and CDR2 from the germline V gene are LGHDT and YNNKEL (reference sequence). This CDR3 spans 14 amino acids. V was clipped by 2 bases and J by 2 bases, with 10 bases between them. CDR3 loop: CASSQSGRTYEQYF. CDR3 bases: TGTGCCAGCAGCCAATCCGGCAGAACCTACGAGCAGTACTTC.

The rearrangement joins TRBV18 to TRBJ2-5; possibly TRBD2 for D (6 bases). Germline values: CDR1 KGHSH, CDR2 LQKENI. V was trimmed by 5 bases and J by 3 bases, leaving 16 bases between them. The CDR3 runs to 15 residues. The CDR3 sequence: CASSTMGGTEETQYF. The CDR3 DNA reads TGTGCCAGCTCAACGATGGGCGGGACGGAAGAGACCCAGTACTTC.

The genes are TRBV5-1 and TRBJ1-1, with 8 bases matching TRBD1. Germline trimming cut 4 bases from V and 6 bases from J; bases unmatched to any gene: 11. CDR3 length equals 15 residues. The germline V gene encodes CDR1 SGHRS and CDR2 YFSETQ. This chain's CDR3 is CASSGTDRDLAEAFF. Here the CDR3 DNA reads TGCGCCAGCAGCGGGACGGACAGGGACTTGGCTGAAGCTTTCTTT.

CDR3 nucleotides: TGTGCCAGCAGTTTTAGCGGGGGGGGATTCTACGAGCAGTACTTC. It specifies CASSFSGGGFYEQYF. V and J are TRBV6-6 and TRBJ2-7; 11 bases agree with TRBD2. CDR1 and CDR2 from the germline V gene are MNHNY and SVGAGI (reference sequence). The CDR3 totals 15 residues. Trimming at V came to 4 bases and at J to 3 bases, leaving 5 bases not matched to a gene.

This chain uses TRBV4-1 with TRBJ1-2; 7 bases map to TRBD1. This CDR3 region has 15 residues. V gave up 0 bases and J gave up 6 bases; unmatched junction bases: 7. CDR1 and CDR2 (germline): MGHRA, YSYEKL. DNA of the CDR3: TGCGCCAGCAGCCAAGAACCGACAGGGAAGGATGGCTACACCTTC. It is translated as CASSQEPTGKDGYTF.

This clone was seen only once. The chain combines TRBV6-5 with TRBJ1-3; a weak D match, TRBD1 (5 bases). Germline values: CDR1 MNHEY, CDR2 SVGAGI. V was clipped by 6 bases and J by 4 bases, with 16 bases between them. This CDR3 contains 15 residues. The CDR3 sequence is CASSSRVVKGNTIYF. CDR3 nucleotides: TGTGCCAGCAGCTCCAGGGTAGTGAAAGGAAACACCATATATTTT.

This rearrangement joins TRBV9 to TRBJ2-1; tentative D call: TRBD2 (6 bases). The CDR3 runs 15 residues. CDR1 and CDR2 (germline): SGDLS, YYNGEE. V lost 0 bases, J lost 4 bases, and 11 bases lay in between. The CDR3 protein is CASSVGGGGYNEQFF. The CDR3 bases are TGTGCCAGCAGCGTAGGAGGTGGGGGGTACAATGAGCAGTTCTTC.

J is TRBJ1-2 and V is TRBV29-1; D call uncertain. This CDR3 spans 11 amino acids. Germline V CDR1 and CDR2: SQVTM, ANQGSEA. Trimming removed 6 bases from V and 5 bases from J, with 10 bases in between. The CDR3 bases are TGCAGCGTGGGAGGCGGATATGGCTACACCTTC. The encoded protein is CSVGGGYGYTF.

The rearrangement joins TRBV7-6 to TRBJ1-3; D not certain. The ends were cut back, 1 base at V and 4 bases at J, with 11 bases in the middle. Germline CDR1 and CDR2: SGHVS and FNYEAQ. The length of the CDR3 is 15 residues. The CDR3 DNA reads as TGTGCCAGCAGCTTAGGGGCCGGTGGCGGAAACACCATATATTTT. Its translation: CASSLGAGGGNTIYF.

This rearrangement joins TRBV6-2 or TRBV6-3 to TRBJ2-5; D gene ambiguous. The length of the CDR3 is 12 residues. The V and J ends lost 6 bases and 0 bases respectively, with 5 bases between them. Germline V gives CDR1 MNHEY, CDR2 SVGEGT. This CDR3 is CASSSYQETQYF. Written as DNA, the CDR3 is TGTGCCAGCAGCTCGTACCAAGAGACCCAGTACTTC.

The chain is built from TRBV5-6 and TRBJ1-6; the D is unclear. There are 14 residues in the CDR3. Germline values: CDR1 SGHDT, CDR2 YYEEEE. The V end was cut by 4 bases, the J end by 7 bases, with 12 bases between. In nucleotides, the CDR3 is TGTGCCAGCAGCACCCTGGTCACAAATTCACCCCTCCACTTT. It yields the protein CASSTLVTNSPLHF.

The V gene is TRBV2, the J gene TRBJ1-5; a weak D match, TRBD1 (5 bases). CDR3 length: 14 amino acids. Germline assignment: CDR1 SNHLY and CDR2 FYNNEI. Trimming removed 5 bases at V and 7 bases at J, with 15 bases between. CDR3 DNA sequence: TGTGCCAGCAGTTATGTCGTGGGGGACCAGCCCCAGCATTTT. As protein: CASSYVVGDQPQHF.

The V call is TRBV25-1, the J call TRBJ2-2; no clear D gene. The CDR3 is 13 residues long. In germline, CDR1 is MGHDK, CDR2 SYGVNS. V was cut by 7 bases and J by 7 bases, with 13 bases left in between. CDR3 sequence (DNA): TGTGCCAGCACTGTTCACGAAGGCGGGGAGCTGTTTTTT. Translating gives CASTVHEGGELFF.